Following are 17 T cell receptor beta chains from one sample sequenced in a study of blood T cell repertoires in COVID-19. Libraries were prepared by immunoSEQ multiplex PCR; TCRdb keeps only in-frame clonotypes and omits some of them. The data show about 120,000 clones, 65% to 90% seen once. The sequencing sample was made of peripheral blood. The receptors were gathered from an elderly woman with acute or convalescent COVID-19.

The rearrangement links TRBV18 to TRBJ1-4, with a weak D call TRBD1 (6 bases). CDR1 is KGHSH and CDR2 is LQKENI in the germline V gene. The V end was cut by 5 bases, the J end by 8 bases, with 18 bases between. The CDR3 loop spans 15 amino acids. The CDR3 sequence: CASSSDRQALEKLFF. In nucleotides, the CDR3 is TGTGCCAGCTCATCTGATCGACAGGCGCTCGAAAAACTGTTTTTT.

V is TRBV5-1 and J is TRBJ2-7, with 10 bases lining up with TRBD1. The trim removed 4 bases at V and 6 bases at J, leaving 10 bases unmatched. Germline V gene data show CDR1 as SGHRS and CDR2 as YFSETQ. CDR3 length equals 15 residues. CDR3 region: CASSVTGGDGGEQYF. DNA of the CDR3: TGCGCCAGCAGCGTGACAGGGGGCGACGGGGGCGAGCAGTACTTC.

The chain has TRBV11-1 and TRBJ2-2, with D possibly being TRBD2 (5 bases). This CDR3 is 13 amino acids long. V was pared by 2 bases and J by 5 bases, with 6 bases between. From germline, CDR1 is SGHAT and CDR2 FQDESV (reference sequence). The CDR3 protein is CASSLQRTGELFF. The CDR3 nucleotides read TGTGCCAGCAGCTTACAGCGGACCGGGGAGCTGTTTTTT.

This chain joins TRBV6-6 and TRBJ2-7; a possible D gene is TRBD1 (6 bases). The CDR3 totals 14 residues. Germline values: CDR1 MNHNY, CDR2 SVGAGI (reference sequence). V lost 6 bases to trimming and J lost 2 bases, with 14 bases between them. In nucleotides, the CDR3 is TGTGCCAGCAGGCCCGGGACACTGACCTACGAGCAGTACTTC. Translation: CASRPGTLTYEQYF.

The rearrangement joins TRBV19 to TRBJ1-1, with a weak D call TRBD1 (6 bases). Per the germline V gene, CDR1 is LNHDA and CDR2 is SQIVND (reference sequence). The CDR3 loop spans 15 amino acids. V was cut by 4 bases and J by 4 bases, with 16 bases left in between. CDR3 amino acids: CASSTGRGRRTEAFF. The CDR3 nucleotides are TGTGCCAGTAGTACCGGCAGGGGACGGCGCACTGAAGCTTTCTTT.

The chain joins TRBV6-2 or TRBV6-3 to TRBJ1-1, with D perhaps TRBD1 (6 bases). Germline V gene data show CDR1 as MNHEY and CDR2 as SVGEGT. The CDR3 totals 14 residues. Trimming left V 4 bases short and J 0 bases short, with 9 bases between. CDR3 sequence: CASSFRGMNTEAFF. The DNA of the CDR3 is TGTGCCAGCAGTTTCAGGGGAATGAACACTGAAGCTTTCTTT.

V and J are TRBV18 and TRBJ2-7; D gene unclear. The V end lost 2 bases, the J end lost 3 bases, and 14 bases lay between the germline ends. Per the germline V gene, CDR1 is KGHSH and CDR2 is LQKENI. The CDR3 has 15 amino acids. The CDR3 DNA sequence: TGTGCCAGCTCACCAGGCGAAGCGAAGAACTACGAGCAGTACGTC. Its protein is CASSPGEAKNYEQYV.

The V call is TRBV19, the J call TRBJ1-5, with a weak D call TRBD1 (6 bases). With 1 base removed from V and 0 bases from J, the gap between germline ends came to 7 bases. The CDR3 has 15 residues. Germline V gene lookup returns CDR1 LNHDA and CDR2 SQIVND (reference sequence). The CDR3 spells CASSIGQASNQPQHF. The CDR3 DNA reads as TGTGCCAGTAGTATAGGACAGGCTAGCAATCAGCCCCAGCATTTT.

This chain's CDR3 is CASSYSARGSYEQYF. In DNA, the CDR3 is TGTGCCAGCAGTTACTCCGCACGGGGCTCCTACGAGCAGTACTTC. The rearrangement links TRBV6-5 to TRBJ2-7; perhaps TRBD2 as D (5 bases). Between the trimmed V and J ends, which lost 0 bases and 0 bases, there was a span of 9 bases. This CDR3 is built from 15 residues. Germline loops: CDR1 MNHEY, CDR2 SVGAGI.

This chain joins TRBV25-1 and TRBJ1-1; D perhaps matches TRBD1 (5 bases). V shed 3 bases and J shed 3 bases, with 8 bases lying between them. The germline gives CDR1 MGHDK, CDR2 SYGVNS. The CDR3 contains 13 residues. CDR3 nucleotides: TGTGCCAGCAGTGAGGGGGGGTACACTGAAGCTTTCTTT. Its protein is CASSEGGYTEAFF.

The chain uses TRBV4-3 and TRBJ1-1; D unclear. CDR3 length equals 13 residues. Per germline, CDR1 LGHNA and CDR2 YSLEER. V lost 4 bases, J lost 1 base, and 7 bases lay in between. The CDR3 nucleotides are TGCGCCAGCAGCCTGACAAAGAACACTGAAGCTTTCTTT. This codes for CASSLTKNTEAFF.

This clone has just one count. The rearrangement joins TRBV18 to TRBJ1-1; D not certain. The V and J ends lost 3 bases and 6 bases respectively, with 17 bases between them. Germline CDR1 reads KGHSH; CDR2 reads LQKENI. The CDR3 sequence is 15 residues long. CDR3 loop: CASSPGESPGAEAFF. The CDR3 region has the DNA TGTGCCAGCTCACCCGGGGAATCCCCAGGAGCTGAAGCTTTCTTT.

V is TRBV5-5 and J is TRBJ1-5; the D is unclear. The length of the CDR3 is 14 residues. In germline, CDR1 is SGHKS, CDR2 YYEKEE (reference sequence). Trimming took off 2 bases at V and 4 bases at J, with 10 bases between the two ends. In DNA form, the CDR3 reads TGTGCCAGCAGCTTAAGTAGTGTGAATCAGCCCCAGCATTTT. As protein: CASSLSSVNQPQHF.

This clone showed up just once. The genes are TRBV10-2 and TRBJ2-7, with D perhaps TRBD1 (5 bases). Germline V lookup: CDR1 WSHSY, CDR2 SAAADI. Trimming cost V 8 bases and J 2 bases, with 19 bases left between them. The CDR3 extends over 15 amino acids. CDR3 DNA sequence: TGCGCCAGCCGTCCCGCGTCAGGGCCTACCTACGAGCAGTACGTC. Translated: CASRPASGPTYEQYV.

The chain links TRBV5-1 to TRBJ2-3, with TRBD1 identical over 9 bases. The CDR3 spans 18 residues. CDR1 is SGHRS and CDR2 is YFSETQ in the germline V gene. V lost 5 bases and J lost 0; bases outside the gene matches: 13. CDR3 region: CASSHAGQGYLSTDTQYF. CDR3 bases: TGCGCCAGCAGTCATGCGGGACAGGGCTACCTTAGCACAGATACGCAGTATTTT.

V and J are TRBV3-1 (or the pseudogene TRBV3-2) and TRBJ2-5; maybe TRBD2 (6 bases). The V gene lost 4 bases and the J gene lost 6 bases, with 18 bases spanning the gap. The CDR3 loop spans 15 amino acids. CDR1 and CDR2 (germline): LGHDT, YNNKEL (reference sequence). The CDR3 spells CASSLSRDFGKTQYF. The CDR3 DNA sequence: TGTGCCAGCAGCCTATCAAGGGACTTTGGGAAGACCCAGTACTTC.

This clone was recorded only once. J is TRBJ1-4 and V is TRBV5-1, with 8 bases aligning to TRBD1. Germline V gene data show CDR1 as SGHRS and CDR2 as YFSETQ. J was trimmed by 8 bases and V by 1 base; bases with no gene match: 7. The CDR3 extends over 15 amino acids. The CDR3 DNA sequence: TGCGCCAGCAGCTTGTACAGGGGGGCGGAGGAAAAACTGTTTTTT. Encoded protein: CASSLYRGAEEKLFF.